These T cell receptor beta chains were read from a single sample in a study of blood T cell repertoires in COVID-19. TCRdb's table, derived via immunoSEQ multiplex PCR, lists solely in-frame clones and lacks some. The table records about 52,000 clones, roughly 91% of them present only once. Sequencing used peripheral blood. The receptor source for this set is a man older than 75 with active or convalescent COVID-19. CDR3s include the opening cysteine and the closing phenylalanine or tryptophan. The order of the fields is V gene, J gene, CDR3 protein.

TRBV25-1,TRBJ2-4,CASSEPGGRDIQYF
TRBV19,TRBJ1-2,CASSTGRSFDYGYTF
TRBV29-1,TRBJ1-1,CSVEVTGMNTEAFF
TRBV5-1,TRBJ2-5,CASSSGLAGAQYQETQYF
TRBV6-4,TRBJ2-7,CASRSTAPGEQYF
TRBV30,TRBJ1-3,CAWNLGGASGNTIYF
TRBV10-3,TRBJ1-3,CAISPGQSSGNTIYF
TRBV6-5,TRBJ1-4,CASSYKRQGINEKLFF
TRBV7-8,TRBJ2-5,CASSLSLGPETQYF
TRBV25-1,TRBJ2-5,CASSLTSAQETQYF
TRBV28,TRBJ2-3,CASSSAPVLAGADTQYF
TRBV5-6,TRBJ2-3,CASSPGDADTQYF
TRBV19,TRBJ2-5,CASSPFQGSGETQYF
TRBV6-5,TRBJ2-7,CASSYVFSRTPHEQYF
TRBV5-1,TRBJ2-7,CASSLVEEPYEQYF
TRBV11-2,TRBJ2-1,CASSRKGGGDNEQFF
TRBV5-4,TRBJ2-7,CASSSRAGSYEQYF